These T cell receptor beta chains were read from a single sample in a study of shared clonotypes between healthy human individuals. Clones were read by immunoSEQ multiplex PCR, and TCRdb kept only the in-frame ones, dropping some. Of a few million clones listed, roughly 92% are singletons. The sequenced sample was naive CD4+ T cells sorted from blood. The receptors here all came from a man aged 18 to 29 in good health. CDR3s include the opening cysteine and the closing phenylalanine or tryptophan. D genes are given only for firm matches.

CDR3 | DNA | D | J | V
CASSIPGMNSPLHF | TGTGCCAGTAGTATCCCGGGGATGAATTCACCCCTCCACTTT | - | TRBJ1-6 | TRBV19
CASGTGNQPQHF | TGTGCCAGCGGGACTGGAAATCAGCCCCAGCATTTT | - | TRBJ1-5 | TRBV6-1
CASSPRSLSHNEQFF | TGTGCCAGCAGCCCACGCTCCCTATCCCACAATGAGCAGTTCTTC | - | TRBJ2-1 | TRBV6-4
CASSSRGGPRVPSYNEQFF | TGTGCCAGTAGTTCCCGGGGGGGCCCCCGGGTACCCAGTTACAATGAGCAGTTCTTC | TRBD2 | TRBJ2-1 | TRBV19
CASSTSREVPGYTF | TGTGCCAGCAGCACGTCCAGGGAGGTACCCGGCTACACCTTC | - | TRBJ1-2 | TRBV7-2
CASSSGTPTRAFF | TGCGCCAGCAGCTCAGGGACGCCAACAAGAGCTTTCTTT | - | TRBJ1-1 | TRBV5-1
CASNPTGTTYEQYF | TGCGCCAGCAACCCGACAGGGACTACCTACGAGCAGTACTTC | - | TRBJ2-7 | TRBV5-1
CASSVDRGKVNSPLHF | TGTGCCAGCAGCGTGGACAGGGGAAAAGTTAATTCACCCCTCCACTTT | TRBD1 | TRBJ1-6 | TRBV5-6
CASSVARDRAYNSPLHF | TGTGCCAGCAGCGTAGCAAGGGACAGGGCCTATAATTCACCCCTCCACTTT | TRBD1 | TRBJ1-6 | TRBV9
CASRGRVRYNEQFF | TGTGCCAGCAGAGGGAGAGTAAGATACAATGAGCAGTTCTTC | - | TRBJ2-1 | TRBV6-4